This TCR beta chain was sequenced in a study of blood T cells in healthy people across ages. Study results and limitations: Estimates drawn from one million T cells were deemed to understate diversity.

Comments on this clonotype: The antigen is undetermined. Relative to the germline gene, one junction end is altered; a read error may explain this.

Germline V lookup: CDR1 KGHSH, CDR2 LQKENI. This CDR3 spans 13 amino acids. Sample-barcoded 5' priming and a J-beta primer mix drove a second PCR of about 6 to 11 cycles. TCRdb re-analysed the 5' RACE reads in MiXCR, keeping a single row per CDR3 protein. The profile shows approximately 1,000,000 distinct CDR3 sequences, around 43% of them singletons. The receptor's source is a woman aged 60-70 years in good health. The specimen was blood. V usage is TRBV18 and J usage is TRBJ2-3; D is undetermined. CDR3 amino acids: CASAPRATDTQYF. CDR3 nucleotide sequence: TGTGCCAGCGCACCACGGGCTACAGATACGCAGTATTTT.